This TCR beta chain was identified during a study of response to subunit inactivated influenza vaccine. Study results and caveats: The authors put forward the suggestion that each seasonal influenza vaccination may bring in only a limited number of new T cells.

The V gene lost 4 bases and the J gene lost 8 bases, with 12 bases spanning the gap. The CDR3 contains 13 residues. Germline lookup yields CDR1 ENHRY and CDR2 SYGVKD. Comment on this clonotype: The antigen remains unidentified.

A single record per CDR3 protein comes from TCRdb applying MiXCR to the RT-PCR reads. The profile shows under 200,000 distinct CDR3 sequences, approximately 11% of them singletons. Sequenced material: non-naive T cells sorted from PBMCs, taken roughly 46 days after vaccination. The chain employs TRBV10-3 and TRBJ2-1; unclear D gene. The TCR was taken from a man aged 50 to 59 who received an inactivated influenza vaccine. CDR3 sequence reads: CAISAAVLHEQFF. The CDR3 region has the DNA TGTGCCATCAGTGCGGCGGTCCTCCATGAGCAGTTCTTC.